This T cell receptor beta chain was sequenced in a study of shared clonotypes between healthy human individuals. Study summary: CD4 naive cells filled three plates per donor, CD4 memory three, CD8 naive two and CD8 memory one. Findings and caveats of the study: Naive subsets typically showed greater estimated richness than memory subsets.

This CDR3 is built from 13 residues. Germline loops: CDR1 SGDLS, CDR2 YYNGEE. V was shortened by 0 bases and J by 5 bases, with 3 bases between the two germline ends. The assay was run at deep level. Produced via immunoSEQ multiplex PCR; TCRdb's table is partial and in-frame only. The table includes a few hundred thousand clones, 97% detected once. Worth noting for this clone: Antigen: not known.

The receptor's source is a woman aged 25 to 45 in good health. Input material: naive CD4+ T cells sorted from blood. Regarding subset: CD45RA+ positively selected. V and J are TRBV9 and TRBJ1-6; D gene ambiguous. DNA of the CDR3: TGTGCCAGCAGCGTAGTTGATAATTCACCCCTCCACTTT. It is translated as CASSVVDNSPLHF.